The present T cell receptor (beta chain) was sequenced within a study of blood T cell repertoires in COVID-19. At the level of the study: Sites across the United States, Italy and Spain contributed samples from acute and convalescent COVID-19.

The germline gives CDR1 SEHNR, CDR2 FQNEAQ (reference sequence). V gave up 7 bases and J gave up 3 bases; unmatched junction bases: 9. The CDR3 extends over 16 amino acids. Using immunoSEQ multiplex PCR, the repertoire was profiled, and TCRdb retains in-frame clones only, with some absent. The sample yields approximately 140,000 clones, 70% to 90% seen once. During active infection, Seattle patients enrolled and were then monitored through disease. The sequence derives from an older woman with COVID-19, enrolled during active disease. The material sequenced was peripheral blood. The J gene is TRBJ1-5, the V gene TRBV7-9, with 10 nucleotides matching TRBD1. The DNA of the CDR3 is TGTGCCAGCACCAAGGGACAGGGGAGTCCCAATCAGCCCCAGCATTTT. Residues: CASTKGQGSPNQPQHF.